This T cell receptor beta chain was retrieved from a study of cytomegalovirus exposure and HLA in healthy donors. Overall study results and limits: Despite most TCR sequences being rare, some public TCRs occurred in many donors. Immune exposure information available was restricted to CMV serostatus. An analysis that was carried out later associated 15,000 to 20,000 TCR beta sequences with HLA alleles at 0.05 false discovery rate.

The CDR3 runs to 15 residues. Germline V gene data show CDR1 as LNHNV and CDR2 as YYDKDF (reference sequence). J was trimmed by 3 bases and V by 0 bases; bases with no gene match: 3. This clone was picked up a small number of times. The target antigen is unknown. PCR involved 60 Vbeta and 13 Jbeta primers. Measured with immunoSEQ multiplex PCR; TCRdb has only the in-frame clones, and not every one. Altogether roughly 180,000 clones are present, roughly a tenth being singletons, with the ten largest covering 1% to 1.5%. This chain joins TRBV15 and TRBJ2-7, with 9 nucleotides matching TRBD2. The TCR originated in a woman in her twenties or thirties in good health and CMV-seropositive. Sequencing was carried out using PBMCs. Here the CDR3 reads CATSRDLAGSYEQYF. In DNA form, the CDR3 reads TGTGCCACCAGCAGAGATCTAGCGGGGAGCTACGAGCAGTACTTC.